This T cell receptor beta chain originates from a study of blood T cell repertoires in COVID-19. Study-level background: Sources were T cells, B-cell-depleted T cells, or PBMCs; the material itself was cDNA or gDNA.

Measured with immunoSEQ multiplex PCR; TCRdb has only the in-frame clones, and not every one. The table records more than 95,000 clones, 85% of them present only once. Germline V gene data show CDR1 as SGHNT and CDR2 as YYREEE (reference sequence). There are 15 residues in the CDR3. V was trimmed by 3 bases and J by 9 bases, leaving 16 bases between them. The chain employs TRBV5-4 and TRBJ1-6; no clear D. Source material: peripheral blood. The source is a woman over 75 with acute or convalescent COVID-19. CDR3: CASSSGTRSGSPLHF. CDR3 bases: TGTGCCAGCAGCTCAGGAACACGTTCCGGTTCACCCCTCCACTTT.